One sample yielded the 30 T cell receptor beta chains listed below, sequenced in a study of Ad26.COV2.S vaccination and SARS-CoV-2 variants (dated by TCRdb to the early 2020s). Library prep was done by the immunoSEQ multiplex PCR assay. TCRdb mirrors the immuneACCESS table, restricted to in-frame sequences. Some clones are absent from its copies; in checked studies, under half trace to an unresolved V gene, and the reason for the others is unknown. Across this sample there are about 350,000 clones, with 86% seen only once. About 10% of the sample belongs to the ten largest clones. Taken with the paper, the label for treatment or condition translates to: about 20 received Ad26.COV2.S at low or high dose, single or two shots; about 5 received placebo; per-sample allocation not given. For vaccine and placebo recipients, the sequenced repertoires came from samples collected on day 63 after the first injection.

Sequenced material: peripheral blood, taken in a trial of Ad26.COV2.S vaccine versus placebo. The receptors were sampled from a person between 18 and 65 years old who received the Ad26.COV2.S COVID-19 vaccine or a placebo.

CDR3 residues: CASSEISTYEQYF. As DNA, the CDR3 is TGTGCCAGCAGTGAAATTAGTACCTACGAGCAGTACTTC. The J gene is TRBJ2-7, the V gene TRBV6-1; no clear D. This CDR3 contains 13 residues. Germline V lookup: CDR1 MNHNS, CDR2 SASEGT. Trimming left V 2 bases short and J 2 bases short, with 7 bases between.

The chain is built from TRBV29-1 and TRBJ2-7; 7 nucleotides align to TRBD1. The CDR3 runs to 12 residues. Trimming took 4 bases from V and 1 from J; bases not matched to a gene: 1. Germline assignment: CDR1 SQVTM and CDR2 ANQGSEA. The CDR3 bases are TGCAGCGTTGCGACAGGGTCCTACGAGCAGTACTTC. It encodes CSVATGSYEQYF.

The CDR3 DNA reads as TGTGCCAGCAGGGCCGGACGACGGACTGAAGCTTTCTTT. Translation gives CASRAGRRTEAFF. V gene TRBV12-3 or TRBV12-4 combines with J gene TRBJ1-1; D not certain. V was clipped by 6 bases and J by 5 bases, with 13 bases between them. The CDR3 spans 13 residues.

This clone has just one count. The genes are TRBV5-4 and TRBJ2-5; D might be TRBD1 or TRBD2, each matching 6 bases. Trimming cost V 0 bases and J 7 bases, with 10 bases left between them. This CDR3 is 13 amino acids long. CDR1 and CDR2 (germline): SGHNT, YYREEE (reference sequence). The CDR3 here is CASSLEGGMTQYF. The CDR3 DNA follows: TGTGCCAGCAGCTTGGAAGGGGGGATGACCCAGTACTTC.

The chain combines TRBV11-2 with TRBJ2-5; 13 positions agree with TRBD2. Germline values: CDR1 SGHAT, CDR2 FQNNGV. Trimming cost V 0 bases and J 4 bases; bases outside gene matches: 8. There are 18 residues in the CDR3. CDR3 in amino acids: CASSLDLTSGGATETQYF. The CDR3 DNA is TGTGCCAGCAGCTTAGATCTAACTAGCGGGGGGGCCACAGAGACCCAGTACTTC. The full variable domain, completed using reference TRBV11-2 and TRBJ2-5, is EAGVAQSPRYKIIEKRQSVAFWCNPISGHATLYWYQQILGQGPKLLIQFQNNGVVDDSQLPKDRFSAERLKGVDSTLKIQPAKLEDSAVYLCASSLDLTSGGATETQYFGPGTRLLVL.

This chain connects TRBV6-6 to TRBJ2-7; maybe TRBD2 (5 bases). Trimming left V 2 bases short and J 6 bases short, with 14 bases between. This CDR3 has 14 amino acids. The germline gives CDR1 MNHNY, CDR2 SVGAGI (reference sequence). The DNA of the CDR3 is TGTGCCAGCAGTTACCCCAGCGCTAGCTCCGAGCAGTACTTC. Amino acids: CASSYPSASSEQYF.

This chain uses TRBV24-1 with TRBJ2-2; no reliable D call. This CDR3 comprises 12 residues. Germline loops: CDR1 KGHDR, CDR2 SFDVKD. V was clipped by 5 bases and J by 8 bases, with 8 bases between them. The CDR3 coding sequence is TGTGCCACCAGTGGGACGGGTGGGGAGCTGTTTTTT. Translating it yields CATSGTGGELFF.

DNA for the CDR3: TGTGCCTGGAGCCGCAGGGGGGACGTCAGGGACACTGAAGCTTTCTTT. Translation: CAWSRRGDVRDTEAFF. V is TRBV30 and J is TRBJ1-1; 7 bases align to TRBD1. The germline gives CDR1 GTSNPN, CDR2 SVGIG (reference sequence). This CDR3 contains 16 residues. V gave up 3 bases and J gave up 3 bases; unmatched junction bases: 13.

J is TRBJ2-1 and V is TRBV5-1, with D possibly matching TRBD1 (6 bases). CDR3 length: 12 amino acids. V lost 6 bases to trimming and J lost 6 bases, with 10 bases between them. Germline V gene sequence: CDR1 SGHRS, CDR2 YFSETQ. CDR3 amino acids: CASNLGGNEQFF. Written as DNA, the CDR3 is TGCGCCAGCAACCTAGGGGGCAATGAGCAGTTCTTC.

The V and J genes are TRBV5-1 and TRBJ1-1; possible D gene TRBD1, 6 bases. Germline CDR1 SGHRS, CDR2 YFSETQ. V was pared by 4 bases and J by 0 bases, with 10 bases between. This CDR3 has 14 amino acids. As DNA, the CDR3 is TGCGCCAGCAGCGGGGGACACCTGAACACTGAAGCTTTCTTT. As protein: CASSGGHLNTEAFF.

A remark on this clone: Distinct nucleotide sequences in the sample also encode this CDR3. V gene TRBV18 combines with J gene TRBJ2-7; unclear D gene. V was clipped by 2 bases and J by 3 bases, with 5 bases between them. Germline V gene data show CDR1 as KGHSH and CDR2 as LQKENI. The CDR3 contains 12 residues. CDR3 amino acids: CASSPGGYEQYF. The CDR3 region has the DNA TGTGCCAGCTCACCAGGCGGCTACGAGCAGTACTTC. The entire variable domain, with the rest obtained from reference TRBV18 and TRBJ2-7, is as follows: NAGVMQNPRHLVRRRGQEARLRCSPMKGHSHVYWYRQLPEEGLKFMVYLQKENIIDESGMPKERFSAEFPKEGPSILRIQQVVRGDSAAYFCASSPGGYEQYFGPGTRLTVT.

The chain joins TRBV27 to TRBJ1-1, with D perhaps matching TRBD1 (6 bases). CDR1 is MNHEY, CDR2 SMNVEV, per germline (reference sequence). With 4 bases removed from V and 5 bases from J, the gap between germline ends came to 29 bases. The CDR3 length is 19 residues. CDR3 region: CASSSTFFWGADRRTEAFF. CDR3 nucleotides: TGTGCCAGCAGTTCGACCTTCTTTTGGGGGGCCGACCGGAGGACTGAAGCTTTCTTT.

The chain uses TRBV7-9 and TRBJ2-1; TRBD1 matches 8 bases. The CDR3 has 13 residues. Germline CDR1 and CDR2: SEHNR and FQNEAQ (reference sequence). V was pared by 5 bases and J by 9 bases, with 6 bases of the junction left unmatched. The CDR3: CASSTDRVGEQFF. CDR3 nucleotide sequence: TGTGCCAGCAGCACGGACAGGGTCGGTGAGCAGTTCTTC. Looking up the rest from reference TRBV7-9 and TRBJ2-1 gives the full variable domain: DTGVSQNPRHKITKRGQNVTFRCDPISEHNRLYWYRQTLGQGPEFLTYFQNEAQLEKSRLLSDRFSAERPKGSFSTLEIQRTEQGDSAMYLCASSTDRVGEQFFGPGTRLTVL.

With respect to this clone: A read error is the likely source, as a far larger clone sits one nucleotide away. The chain couples TRBV28 to TRBJ2-1; D is possibly TRBD1 or TRBD2 (5 bases each). V gave up 3 bases and J gave up 4 bases, with 7 bases separating them. Germline lookup yields CDR1 MDHEN and CDR2 SYDVKM. The CDR3 consists of 13 residues. CDR3 protein: CASSLGEYNEQFF. CDR3 DNA: TGTGCCAGCAGTTTGGGGGAATACAATGAGCAGTTCTTC. Full variable domain (rest looked up from reference TRBV28 and TRBJ2-1): DVKVTQSSRYLVKRTGEKVFLECVQDMDHENMFWYRQDPGLGLRLIYFSYDVKMKEKGDIPEGYSVSREKKERFSLILESASTNQTSMYLCASSLGEYNEQFFGPGTRLTVL.

V gene TRBV11-3 combines with J gene TRBJ1-1; D not resolved. The germline CDR1 and CDR2 sequences are SGHNT and YENEEA. V was clipped by 10 bases and J by 0 bases, with 21 bases between them. There are 16 residues in the CDR3. The CDR3 DNA sequence: TGTGCCACCAGGCCGGAGGGTCCAATAATGAACACTGAAGCTTTCTTT. It encodes CATRPEGPIMNTEAFF. Together with reference TRBV11-3 and TRBJ1-1, the CDR3 gives the full variable domain: EAGVVQSPRYKIIEKKQPVAFWCNPISGHNTLYWYLQNLGQGPELLIRYENEEAVDDSQLPKDRFSAERLKGVDSTLKIQPAELGDSAVYLCATRPEGPIMNTEAFFGQGTRLTVV.

This clone was detected a few times. The chain links TRBV7-2 to TRBJ1-1, with no clear D. From germline, CDR1 is SGHTA and CDR2 FQGNSA. The length of the CDR3 is 15 residues. V shed 0 bases and J shed 1 base, with 9 bases lying between them. CDR3 loop: CASSLAQTGNTEAFF. In DNA, the CDR3 is TGTGCCAGCAGCTTAGCGCAGACCGGGAACACTGAAGCTTTCTTT.

This sequence joins TRBV6-5 and TRBJ1-6; the D gene is possibly TRBD1 (5 bases). V lost 2 bases and J 5 bases, leaving 13 bases between the germline ends. The CDR3 spans 16 residues. Germline V CDR1 and CDR2: MNHEY, SVGAGI. CDR3 DNA sequence: TGTGCCAGCAGTTACCTCCCGCAGGGACATAATTCACCCCTCCACTTT. It translates to CASSYLPQGHNSPLHF.

This chain links TRBV6-2 or TRBV6-3 with TRBJ1-2; D is possibly TRBD1 (5 bases). The germline V and J ends were trimmed by 2 bases and 4 bases, with 14 bases remaining between them. CDR1 is MNHEY and CDR2 is SVGEGT in the germline V gene. The CDR3 loop spans 15 amino acids. The CDR3 loop is CASSYPRRGGYGYTF. CDR3 DNA: TGTGCCAGCAGTTACCCGCGCCGTGGGGGCTATGGCTACACCTTC.

The chain carries TRBV7-2 and TRBJ2-1; 10 nucleotides agree with TRBD2. The J segment lost 5 bases and the V segment lost 5 bases, leaving 6 bases of the junction unmatched. Germline CDR1 SGHTA, CDR2 FQGNSA. The CDR3 has 15 amino acids. The CDR3 is CASSASGRAHNEQFF. The CDR3 nucleotides are TGTGCCAGCAGCGCAAGCGGGAGGGCCCACAATGAGCAGTTCTTC. Full variable domain (rest looked up from reference TRBV7-2 and TRBJ2-1): GAGVSQSPSNKVTEKGKDVELRCDPISGHTALYWYRQSLGQGLEFLIYFQGNSAPDKSGLPSDRFSAERTGGSVSTLTIQRTQQEDSAVYLCASSASGRAHNEQFFGPGTRLTVL.

This sequence joins TRBV5-6 and TRBJ1-4; unclear D gene. The germline V gene encodes CDR1 SGHDT and CDR2 YYEEEE. The CDR3 has 15 amino acids. Between the trimmed V and J ends, which lost 3 bases and 7 bases, there was a span of 16 bases. CDR3 residues: CASSSDVGPGEKLFF. CDR3 bases: TGTGCCAGCAGCTCGGATGTGGGTCCGGGTGAAAAACTGTTTTTT.

The CDR3 DNA sequence: TGCGCCAGCAGACAGGGCGCTAACTATGGCTACACCTTC. Its translation: CASRQGANYGYTF. J is TRBJ1-2 and V is TRBV4-1, with D possibly matching TRBD1 (6 bases). The CDR3 length is 13 residues. Germline CDR1 reads MGHRA; CDR2 reads YSYEKL. Between the trimmed V and J ends, which lost 6 bases and 0 bases, there was a span of 8 bases.

This clone appeared a single time. The chain combines TRBV24-1 with TRBJ1-1; D is perhaps TRBD1 (5 bases). V lost 3 bases, J lost 4 bases, and 11 bases lay in between. The germline V gene encodes CDR1 KGHDR and CDR2 SFDVKD. CDR3 length: 14 amino acids. CDR3 region: CATSDSRGATEAFF. CDR3 sequence (DNA): TGTGCCACCAGTGATAGTAGAGGGGCCACTGAAGCTTTCTTT.

The sample holds one count of this clone. The rearrangement links TRBV7-6 to TRBJ2-1; TRBD2 agrees at 8 bases. CDR3 size: 16 residues. Germline trimming cut 2 bases from V and 3 bases from J; bases unmatched to any gene: 6. Looked up from germline, CDR1 is SGHVS and CDR2 is FNYEAQ. Here the CDR3 DNA reads TGTGCCAGCAGCTTAATGGGCGGGAGGAGCTACAATGAGCAGTTCTTC. This sequence encodes CASSLMGGRSYNEQFF.

The chain recombines TRBV18 with TRBJ1-2, with 8 bases fitting TRBD1. Losses at the gene ends were 3 bases for V and 0 bases for J; bases not matched to a gene: 3. This CDR3 has 15 amino acids. Germline CDR1 is KGHSH and CDR2 is LQKENI. In DNA form, the CDR3 reads TGTGCCAGCTCACCCCGGGACAGGCCTAACTATGGCTACACCTTC. Its protein is CASSPRDRPNYGYTF.

This clone was seen just once. This chain links TRBV24-1 with TRBJ2-7; TRBD1 aligns across 8 bases. The CDR3 sequence is 13 residues long. V dropped 5 bases and J dropped 7; count of bases not matched to a gene: 6. Germline CDR1 KGHDR, CDR2 SFDVKD. CDR3 nucleotides: TGTGCCACCAGTGCCGCGGACAGGGTAGAGCAGTACTTC. Translating it yields CATSAADRVEQYF.

This chain links TRBV19 with TRBJ2-1; 12 bases are shared with TRBD2. The CDR3 runs 17 residues. Trimming took 6 bases from V and 5 from J; bases not matched to a gene: 11. Germline values: CDR1 LNHDA, CDR2 SQIVND (reference sequence). The CDR3, as DNA: TGTGCCAGTAGAAGTCAAGACGGACTAGCGGGGAACAATGAGCAGTTCTTC. Translating gives CASRSQDGLAGNNEQFF.

This chain links TRBV5-7 with TRBJ1-4, with D possibly TRBD1 on 6 matching bases. TRBV5-7 belongs to the ORF category, with a function that is uncertain. This CDR3 is built from 15 residues. Trimming cost V 0 bases and J 8 bases, with 14 bases left between them. The CDR3: CASSLGGGAGEKLFF. For the CDR3, the DNA is TGTGCCAGCAGCTTGGGGGGGGGCGCAGGAGAAAAACTGTTTTTT.

The gene calls are TRBV4-1 and TRBJ2-5; no definite D call. This CDR3 comprises 13 residues. The germline V and J ends were trimmed by 3 bases and 1 base, with 6 bases remaining between them. Germline V lookup: CDR1 MGHRA, CDR2 YSYEKL. CDR3 residues: CASSQTVQETQYF. The CDR3 bases are TGCGCCAGCAGCCAGACGGTCCAAGAGACCCAGTACTTC.

This chain connects TRBV4-1 to TRBJ1-2; no reliable D call. The V gene lost 0 bases and the J gene lost 4 bases, with 9 bases spanning the gap. Germline values: CDR1 MGHRA, CDR2 YSYEKL. This CDR3 has 14 residues. This chain's CDR3 is CASSQEGQLYGYTF. CDR3 sequence (DNA): TGCGCCAGCAGCCAAGAAGGGCAGCTCTATGGCTACACCTTC.

The chain uses TRBV7-2 and TRBJ2-3; D is possibly TRBD1 or TRBD2 (6 bases each). Trimming shortened V by 1 base and J by 3 bases, and 11 bases separated the two germline ends. The length of the CDR3 is 15 residues. The germline gives CDR1 SGHTA, CDR2 FQGNSA. The CDR3 is CASSLVGGPTDTQYF. The CDR3 nucleotides read TGTGCCAGCAGCTTAGTGGGGGGCCCAACAGATACGCAGTATTTT.